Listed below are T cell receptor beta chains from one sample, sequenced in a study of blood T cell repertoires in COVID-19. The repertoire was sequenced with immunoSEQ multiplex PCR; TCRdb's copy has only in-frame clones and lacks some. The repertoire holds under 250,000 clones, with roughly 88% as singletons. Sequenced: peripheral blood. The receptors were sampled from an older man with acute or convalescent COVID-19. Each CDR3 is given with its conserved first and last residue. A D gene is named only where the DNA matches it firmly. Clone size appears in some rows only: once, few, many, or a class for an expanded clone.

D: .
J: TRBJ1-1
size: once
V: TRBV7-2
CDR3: CASSLFGGSLTEAFF
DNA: TGTGCCAGCAGCTTATTCGGGGGGTCGTTGACTGAAGCTTTCTTT

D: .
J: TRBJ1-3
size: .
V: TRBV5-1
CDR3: CASSLDRVSGNTIYF
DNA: TGCGCCAGCAGCTTGGACAGGGTCTCTGGAAACACCATATATTTT

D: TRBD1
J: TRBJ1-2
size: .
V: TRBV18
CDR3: CASSFGQEGASYGYTF
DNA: TGTGCCAGCTCCTTCGGACAGGAGGGGGCCTCGTATGGCTACACCTTC

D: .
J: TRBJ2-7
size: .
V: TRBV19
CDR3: CASSIHRGTYNEQYF
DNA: TGTGCCAGTAGTATTCATCGGGGGACTTACAACGAGCAGTACTTC

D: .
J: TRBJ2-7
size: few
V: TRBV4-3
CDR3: CASSQLPGEQYF
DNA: TGCGCCAGCAGCCAACTCCCGGGGGAGCAGTACTTC

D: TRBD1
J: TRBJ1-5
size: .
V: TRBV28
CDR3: CASSLHQGDRNQPQHF
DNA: TGTGCCAGCAGTTTACACCAGGGGGATCGCAATCAGCCCCAGCATTTT

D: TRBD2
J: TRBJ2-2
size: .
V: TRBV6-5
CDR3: CASSQLAGGSGELFF
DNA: TGTGCCAGCAGTCAACTAGCGGGAGGGTCCGGGGAGCTGTTTTTT

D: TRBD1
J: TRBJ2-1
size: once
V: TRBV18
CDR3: CASSPTTGGSWGDEQFF
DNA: TGTGCCAGCTCACCAACGACAGGGGGTTCATGGGGCGATGAGCAGTTCTTC

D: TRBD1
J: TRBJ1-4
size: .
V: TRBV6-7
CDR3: CASSYSTGQGTNEKLFF
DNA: TGTGCCAGCAGTTACTCGACAGGGCAGGGAACTAATGAAAAACTGTTTTTT

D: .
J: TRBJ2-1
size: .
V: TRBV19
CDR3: CASESSSRGEQFF
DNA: TGTGCCAGTGAGTCGAGTAGCCGGGGTGAGCAGTTCTTC

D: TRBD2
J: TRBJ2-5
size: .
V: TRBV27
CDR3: CASLPTSGRMKETQYF
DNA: TGTGCCAGCTTACCCACTAGCGGGAGAATGAAAGAGACCCAGTACTTC

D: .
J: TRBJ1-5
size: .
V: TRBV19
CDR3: CASSRGDSRNQPQHF
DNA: TGTGCCAGTAGTCGTGGAGACAGTCGCAATCAGCCCCAGCATTTT

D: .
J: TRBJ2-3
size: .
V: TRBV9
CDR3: CASSVGLRLSDTQYF
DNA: TGTGCCAGCAGCGTAGGCCTCAGGTTATCAGATACGCAGTATTTT

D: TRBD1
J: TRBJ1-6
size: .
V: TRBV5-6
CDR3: CASSPLGTASSYNSPLHF
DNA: TGTGCCAGCAGCCCCTTGGGGACAGCCAGCTCCTATAATTCACCCCTCCACTTT

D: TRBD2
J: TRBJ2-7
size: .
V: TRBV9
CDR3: CASSGGSSSYEQYF
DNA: TGTGCCAGCAGCGGCGGGAGCAGCTCCTACGAGCAGTACTTC

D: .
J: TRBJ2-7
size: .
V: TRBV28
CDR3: CASSPYITPGAQGQYF
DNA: TGTGCCAGCAGTCCCTACATTACTCCAGGGGCACAAGGGCAGTACTTC

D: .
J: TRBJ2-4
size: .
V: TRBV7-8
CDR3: CASSPTVAKNIQYF
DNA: TGTGCCAGCAGCCCGACAGTAGCCAAAAACATTCAGTACTTC

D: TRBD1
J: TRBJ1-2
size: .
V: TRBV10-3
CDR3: CAISPGGQLREGYTF
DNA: TGTGCCATCAGTCCCGGGGGACAGCTGAGGGAGGGCTACACCTTC

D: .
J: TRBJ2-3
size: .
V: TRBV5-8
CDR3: CASSYFGNPSPDTQYF
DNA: TGTGCCAGCAGCTATTTCGGGAATCCGTCCCCAGATACGCAGTATTTT

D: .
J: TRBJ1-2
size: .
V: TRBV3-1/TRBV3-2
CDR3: CASSQDPGDYGYTF
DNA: TGTGCCAGCAGCCAAGACCCAGGGGACTATGGCTACACCTTC

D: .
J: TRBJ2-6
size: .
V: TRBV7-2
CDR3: CASSQESGGANVLTF
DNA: TGTGCCAGCAGTCAGGAGAGCGGTGGGGCCAACGTCCTGACTTTC

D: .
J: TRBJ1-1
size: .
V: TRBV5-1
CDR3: CASSLVFGGMNTEAFF
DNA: TGCGCCAGCAGCTTGGTTTTTGGGGGGATGAACACTGAAGCTTTCTTT

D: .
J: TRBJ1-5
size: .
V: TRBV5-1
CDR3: CASSLAGGSNQPQHF
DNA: TGCGCCAGCAGCTTGGCCGGGGGTAGCAATCAGCCCCAGCATTTT

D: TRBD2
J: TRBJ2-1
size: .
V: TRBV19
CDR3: CASSVTGTSGSSSYNEQFF
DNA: TGTGCCAGTAGTGTCACCGGGACTAGCGGGAGTAGCTCCTACAATGAGCAGTTCTTC

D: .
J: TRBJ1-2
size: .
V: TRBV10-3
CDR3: CAISDKSQDYGYTF
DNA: TGTGCCATCAGTGACAAGTCTCAGGACTATGGCTACACCTTC

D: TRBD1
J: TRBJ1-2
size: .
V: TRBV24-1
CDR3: CATSDGQGVGYGYTF
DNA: TGTGCCACCAGTGATGGACAGGGGGTGGGCTATGGCTACACCTTC

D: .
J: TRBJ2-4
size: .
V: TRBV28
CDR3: CASSADSLLVAKNIQYF
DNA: TGTGCCAGCAGTGCGGACAGCTTACTCGTAGCCAAAAACATTCAGTACTTC

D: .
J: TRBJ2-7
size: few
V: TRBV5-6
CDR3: CASSLYRGSSYEQYF
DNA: TGTGCCAGCAGCTTGTACCGCGGTAGCTCCTACGAGCAGTACTTC

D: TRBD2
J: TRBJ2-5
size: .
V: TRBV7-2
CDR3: CASSLALAGGETQYF
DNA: TGTGCCAGCAGCTTGGCGCTAGCGGGGGGGGAGACCCAGTACTTC

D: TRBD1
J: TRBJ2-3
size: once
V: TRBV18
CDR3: CASSPRDRSTDTQYF
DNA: TGTGCCAGCTCACCCCGGGACAGGAGCACAGATACGCAGTATTTT

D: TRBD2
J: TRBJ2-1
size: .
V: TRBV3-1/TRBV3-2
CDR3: CASSPLGAGGRNEQFF
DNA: TGTGCCAGCAGCCCCCTAGGAGCGGGGGGGAGGAATGAGCAGTTCTTC

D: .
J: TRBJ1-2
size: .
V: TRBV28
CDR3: CASSPKPGLIANYGYTF
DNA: TGTGCCAGCAGCCCTAAACCGGGACTCATAGCTAACTATGGCTACACCTTC

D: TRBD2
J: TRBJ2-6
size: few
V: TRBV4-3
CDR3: CASSQDPSGGAGANVLTF
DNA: TGCGCCAGCAGCCAAGATCCTAGCGGGGGGGCTGGGGCCAACGTCCTGACTTTC

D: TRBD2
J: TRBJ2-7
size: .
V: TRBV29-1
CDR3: CSVITSGGNEQYF
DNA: TGCAGCGTAATAACTTCGGGGGGTAACGAGCAGTACTTC

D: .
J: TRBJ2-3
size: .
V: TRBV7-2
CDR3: CASSPVEYRFRRRTDTQYF
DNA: TGTGCCAGCAGCCCGGTAGAGTATCGGTTCCGGCGGCGGACAGATACGCAGTATTTT

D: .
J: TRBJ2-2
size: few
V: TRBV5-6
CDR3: CASSLGRPPGELFF
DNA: TGTGCCAGCAGCTTGGGCAGGCCGCCCGGGGAGCTGTTTTTT

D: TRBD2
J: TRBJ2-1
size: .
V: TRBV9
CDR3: CASSLTSGSRHEQFF
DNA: TGTGCCAGCAGCCTGACTAGCGGGAGTCGGCATGAGCAGTTCTTC

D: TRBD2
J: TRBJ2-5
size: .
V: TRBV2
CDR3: CASRGTSVVETQYF
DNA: TGTGCCAGCAGGGGGACTAGCGTAGTCGAGACCCAGTACTTC

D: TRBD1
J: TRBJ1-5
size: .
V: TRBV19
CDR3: CASSTGTGGRNQPQHF
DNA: TGTGCCAGTAGTACCGGGACAGGGGGCCGCAATCAGCCCCAGCATTTT

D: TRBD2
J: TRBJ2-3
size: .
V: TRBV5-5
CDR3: CASSLAGDADTQYF
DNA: TGTGCCAGCAGCTTAGCGGGAGACGCAGATACGCAGTATTTT

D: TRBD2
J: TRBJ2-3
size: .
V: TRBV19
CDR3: CASSPTSGGTDTQYF
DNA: TGTGCCAGTAGCCCCACTAGCGGGGGAACAGATACGCAGTATTTT

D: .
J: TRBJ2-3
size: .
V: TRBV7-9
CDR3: CASSFPQIAVASTDTQYF
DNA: TGTGCCAGCAGCTTTCCCCAGATAGCAGTTGCTAGCACAGATACGCAGTATTTT

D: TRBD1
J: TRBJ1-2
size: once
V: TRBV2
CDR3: CASSEQGQGGYYGYTF
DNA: TGTGCCAGCAGCGAACAAGGACAGGGAGGCTACTATGGCTACACCTTC

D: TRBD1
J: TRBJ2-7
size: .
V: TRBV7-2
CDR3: CASSLVSRGRPISYEQYF
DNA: TGTGCCAGCAGCTTAGTGTCCAGGGGGCGGCCAATCTCCTACGAGCAGTACTTC

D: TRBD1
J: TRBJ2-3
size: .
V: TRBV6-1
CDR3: CASSDQGGTGKVPQYF
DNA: TGTGCCAGCAGTGATCAAGGGGGGACAGGGAAGGTTCCGCAGTATTTT

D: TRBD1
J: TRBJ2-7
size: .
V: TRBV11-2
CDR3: CASSNRQGPPPYEQYF
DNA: TGTGCCAGCAGCAACCGACAGGGGCCGCCCCCCTACGAGCAGTACTTC

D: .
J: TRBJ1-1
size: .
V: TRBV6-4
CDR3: CASSDSIPRARTEAFF
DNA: TGTGCCAGCAGTGACTCGATCCCCAGGGCTCGGACTGAAGCTTTCTTT

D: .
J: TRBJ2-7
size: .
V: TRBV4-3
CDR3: CASSHSGRGVDEQYF
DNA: TGCGCCAGCAGCCATTCCGGGCGCGGGGTTGACGAGCAGTACTTC